These 32 T cell receptor beta chains came from one sample sequenced in a study of T cell responses to AZD1222 COVID-19 vaccine. The protocol was immunoSEQ multiplex PCR, while the TCRdb copy is restricted to in-frame clones and leaves out a portion. The sample holds under 140,000 clones, about 95% seen once. The input for sequencing was peripheral blood, taken 28 days after the second AZD1222 dose. The receptors come from an adult who received the AZD1222 COVID-19 vaccine.

J is TRBJ2-7 and V is TRBV29-1; tentative D call: TRBD2 (6 bases). The germline V gene encodes CDR1 SQVTM and CDR2 ANQGSEA. Trimming removed 4 bases at V and 7 bases at J, with 11 bases between. The CDR3 has 11 amino acids. For the CDR3, the DNA is TGCAGCGTTGCCGGGGGACGGGAGCAGTACTTC. This encodes CSVAGGREQYF.

CDR3 nucleotides: TGTGCCAGCAGCCTGGGAAGGGGGGGTTACAATGAGCAGTTCTTC. Encoded protein: CASSLGRGGYNEQFF. The chain recombines TRBV3-1 (or the pseudogene TRBV3-2) with TRBJ2-1, with TRBD2 as a possible D gene (7 bases). The CDR3 length is 15 residues. V was cut by 4 bases and J by 4 bases, with 14 bases left in between. Germline CDR1 LGHDT, CDR2 YNNKEL (reference sequence).

This clone showed up just once. This chain joins TRBV7-9 and TRBJ1-1; maybe TRBD1 (5 bases). Trimming took off 5 bases at V and 7 bases at J, with 14 bases between the two ends. The CDR3 sequence is 13 residues long. CDR1 and CDR2 from the germline V gene are SEHNR and FQNEAQ (reference sequence). The CDR3 sequence: CASSPSRGGEAFF. For the CDR3, the DNA is TGTGCCAGCAGCCCGTCGAGGGGAGGTGAAGCTTTCTTT.

The chain uses TRBV2 and TRBJ1-2; maybe TRBD1 (5 bases). This CDR3 has 13 amino acids. CDR1 and CDR2 from the germline V gene are SNHLY and FYNNEI. V lost 3 bases to trimming and J lost 4 bases, with 9 bases between them. The CDR3, as DNA: TGTGCCAGCAGTGATGGGGCGGGCTATGGCTACACCTTC. This gives the protein CASSDGAGYGYTF.

The chain carries TRBV3-1 (or the pseudogene TRBV3-2) and TRBJ2-1; tentatively, D is TRBD1 or TRBD2 (5 bases each). The germline V and J ends were trimmed by 0 bases and 0 bases, with 9 bases remaining between them. The CDR3 contains 16 residues. Looked up from germline, CDR1 is LGHDT and CDR2 is YNNKEL (reference sequence). CDR3 nucleotide sequence: TGTGCCAGCAGCCAAGAAATGGGGGTCTCCTACAATGAGCAGTTCTTC. It yields the protein CASSQEMGVSYNEQFF.

V is TRBV5-4 and J is TRBJ1-2, with D possibly TRBD1 on 5 matching bases. CDR3 length: 12 amino acids. The V and J ends lost 10 bases and 4 bases respectively, with 14 bases between them. Germline V gene sequence: CDR1 SGHNT, CDR2 YYREEE (reference sequence). In DNA, the CDR3 is TGTGCCTCGGGGGGGTCCCTCTATGGCTACACCTTC. Its translation: CASGGSLYGYTF.

The V gene is TRBV18, the J gene TRBJ1-1; D is ambiguous. V was pared by 2 bases and J by 8 bases, with 12 bases between. Germline loops: CDR1 KGHSH, CDR2 LQKENI. CDR3 length equals 13 residues. The chain's CDR3 is CASSPGRKVEAFF. The CDR3 DNA reads TGTGCCAGCTCACCAGGCCGGAAGGTGGAAGCTTTCTTT.

V gene TRBV7-2 combines with J gene TRBJ2-7; tentative D call: TRBD2 (6 bases). The CDR3 is 16 residues long. The V gene lost 0 bases and the J gene lost 4 bases, with 16 bases spanning the gap. Germline loops: CDR1 SGHTA, CDR2 FQGNSA. The CDR3 sequence is CASSLAGGLTFYEQYF. For the CDR3, the DNA is TGTGCCAGCAGCTTAGCGGGGGGTTTAACTTTTTACGAGCAGTACTTC.

This clone is judged large. This chain connects TRBV19 to TRBJ1-5; TRBD1 matches at 7 bases. The J segment lost 2 bases and the V segment lost 7 bases, leaving 8 bases of the junction unmatched. This CDR3 spans 15 amino acids. The V gene's germline CDR1 is LNHDA and CDR2 SQIVND (reference sequence). This CDR3 is CASTRQGTGNQPQHF. DNA for the CDR3: TGTGCCAGTACCAGACAGGGAACGGGCAATCAGCCCCAGCATTTT.

This sequence joins TRBV5-5 and TRBJ2-5; 7 bases map to TRBD2. Germline-derived CDR1 and CDR2 are SGHKS and YYEKEE (reference sequence). This CDR3 spans 14 amino acids. With V trimmed by 4 bases and J by 4 bases, 7 bases remained unmatched. The CDR3 here is CASSLWEGIETQYF. Here the CDR3 DNA reads TGTGCCAGCAGCCTCTGGGAGGGAATAGAGACCCAGTACTTC.

The CDR3 loop is CASRIFQETQYF. The CDR3 DNA reads as TGTGCCAGCAGGATTTTCCAAGAGACCCAGTACTTC. The chain joins TRBV2 to TRBJ2-5; D call uncertain. This CDR3 is built from 12 residues. V was trimmed by 6 bases and J by 1 base, leaving 6 bases between them. Germline CDR1 is SNHLY and CDR2 is FYNNEI.

The V and J genes are TRBV4-1 and TRBJ2-7, with 7 bases that match TRBD1. The junction had 5 bases not matched to a gene; V was cut back by 1 base and J by 2 bases. This CDR3 has 15 residues. Per the germline V gene, CDR1 is MGHRA and CDR2 is YSYEKL. The CDR3 sequence: CASSQARDRAYEQYF. CDR3 DNA sequence: TGCGCCAGCAGCCAAGCCCGAGACAGGGCCTACGAGCAGTACTTC.

This clone has only one observation. The chain uses TRBV5-1 and TRBJ1-1; no firm D call. V gave up 5 bases and J gave up 2 bases, with 16 bases separating them. The CDR3 sequence is 15 residues long. Germline loops: CDR1 SGHRS, CDR2 YFSETQ. CDR3 sequence: CASRTTQVTNTEAFF. In nucleotides, the CDR3 is TGCGCCAGCAGGACGACCCAGGTGACTAACACTGAAGCTTTCTTT.

The chain recombines TRBV3-1 (or the pseudogene TRBV3-2) with TRBJ1-1; TRBD1 matches 10 bases. With 1 base clipped from V and 1 base from J, the junction kept 6 bases outside the gene matches. The CDR3 has 17 residues. Germline CDR1 reads LGHDT; CDR2 reads YNNKEL (reference sequence). The CDR3 spells CASSQGRDRGGNTEAFF. Written as DNA, the CDR3 is TGTGCCAGCAGCCAAGGTCGGGACAGGGGCGGGAACACTGAAGCTTTCTTT.

The genes are TRBV30 and TRBJ1-1; unclear D gene. Trimming left V 1 base short and J 7 bases short, with 7 bases between. The length of the CDR3 is 11 residues. The V gene's germline CDR1 is GTSNPN and CDR2 SVGIG (reference sequence). For the CDR3, the DNA is TGTGCCTGGAGTGGGAACGGTGAAGCTTTCTTT. This sequence encodes CAWSGNGEAFF.

V and J are TRBV5-1 and TRBJ2-3, with TRBD2 matching 8 bases. Trimming at V came to 2 bases and at J to 0 bases, leaving 2 bases not matched to a gene. The germline V gene has CDR1 SGHRS and CDR2 YFSETQ. The CDR3 covers 15 residues. Here the CDR3 reads CASSFSGTSTDTQYF. CDR3 in DNA: TGCGCCAGCAGCTTTAGCGGGACTAGCACAGATACGCAGTATTTT.

This rearrangement joins TRBV7-9 to TRBJ2-7; tentative D call: TRBD2 (6 bases). The V end lost 5 bases, the J end lost 4 bases, and 12 bases lay between the germline ends. The CDR3 contains 13 residues. Germline lookup yields CDR1 SEHNR and CDR2 FQNEAQ (reference sequence). Here the CDR3 DNA reads TGTGCCAGCAGCATGGTCGGGGGTTACGAGCAGTACTTC. Protein: CASSMVGGYEQYF.

The chain uses TRBV11-2 and TRBJ2-1; 14 bases are shared with TRBD2. The CDR3 covers 19 residues. V lost 6 bases and J lost 5; bases outside the gene matches: 15. Germline loops: CDR1 SGHAT, CDR2 FQNNGV. The CDR3 spells CASSFNPGLAGGNDNEQFF. The CDR3 region has the DNA TGTGCCAGCAGTTTCAACCCCGGACTAGCGGGAGGAAATGACAATGAGCAGTTCTTC.

This chain links TRBV10-1 with TRBJ2-3; D is possibly TRBD2 (6 bases). Germline V CDR1 and CDR2: WNHNN, SYGVQD (reference sequence). The CDR3 totals 15 residues. V lost 4 bases and J lost 4, with 15 bases in between. The CDR3 DNA is TGCGCCAGCAGTGTACGAGGACTACCCCCAGATACGCAGTATTTT. Translation gives CASSVRGLPPDTQYF.

This rearrangement joins TRBV6-5 to TRBJ1-2, with D tentatively TRBD1 (5 bases). CDR1 and CDR2 (germline): MNHEY, SVGAGI. CDR3 length equals 14 residues. Trimming took off 4 bases at V and 6 bases at J, with 15 bases between the two ends. Written as DNA, the CDR3 is TGTGCCAGCAGTTCAAGCATCGGGGGGGATGGCTACACCTTC. It encodes CASSSSIGGDGYTF.

The chain is built from TRBV30 and TRBJ1-1; D call uncertain. V lost 4 bases to trimming and J lost 4 bases, with 16 bases between them. The CDR3 has 14 amino acids. Looked up from germline, CDR1 is GTSNPN and CDR2 is SVGIG (reference sequence). CDR3 region: CAWTFEGPSTEAFF. Written as DNA, the CDR3 is TGTGCCTGGACATTTGAGGGCCCGAGCACTGAAGCTTTCTTT.

The chain has TRBV7-9 and TRBJ1-2, with 9 bases fitting TRBD1. CDR3 size: 16 residues. CDR1 and CDR2 (germline): SEHNR, FQNEAQ (reference sequence). The V and J ends lost 4 bases and 8 bases, in that order; junction bases with no gene match: 14. The CDR3 nucleotides read TGTGCCAGCAGCTCCTCCCGTAATCGACAGGGGGACGGCTACACCTTC. Protein sequence: CASSSSRNRQGDGYTF.

J is TRBJ1-2 and V is TRBV19; 8 positions agree with TRBD1. CDR3 size: 16 residues. V was clipped by 6 bases and J by 4 bases; unmatched bases: 13. The germline CDR1 and CDR2 sequences are LNHDA and SQIVND (reference sequence). CDR3 protein: CASSPAPGTGRYGYTF. DNA of the CDR3: TGTGCCAGTAGCCCCGCCCCCGGGACAGGTCGCTATGGCTACACCTTC. Filled out from reference TRBV19 and TRBJ1-2, the complete variable domain reads DGGITQSPKYLFRKEGQNVTLSCEQNLNHDAMYWYRQDPGQGLRLIYYSQIVNDFQKGDIAEGYSVSREKKESFPLTVTSAQKNPTAFYLCASSPAPGTGRYGYTFGSGTRLTVV.

This clone was found once. The rearrangement joins TRBV27 to TRBJ1-2; D is perhaps TRBD1 (5 bases). CDR1 is MNHEY and CDR2 is SMNVEV in the germline V gene (reference sequence). The CDR3 runs 10 residues. The CDR3 loop is CGDGTDGYTF. Written as DNA, the CDR3 is TGTGGGGACGGTACAGATGGCTACACCTTC.

V and J are TRBV19 and TRBJ2-7, with a tentative D call TRBD1 (6 bases). The CDR3 runs 17 residues. Looked up from germline, CDR1 is LNHDA and CDR2 is SQIVND (reference sequence). V gave up 4 bases and J gave up 7 bases, with 26 bases separating them. The CDR3 sequence is CASSTNRVTRGLWEQYF. The CDR3 DNA sequence: TGTGCCAGTAGTACCAACAGGGTCACCCGGGGTTTGTGGGAGCAGTACTTC.

This chain links TRBV7-9 with TRBJ2-1, with TRBD2 identical over 11 bases. Per the germline V gene, CDR1 is SEHNR and CDR2 is FQNEAQ (reference sequence). V was clipped by 5 bases and J by 9 bases; unmatched bases: 12. This CDR3 contains 16 residues. Here the CDR3 reads CASSPIAGGPYREQFF. CDR3 nucleotides: TGTGCCAGCAGCCCCATAGCGGGAGGGCCTTATCGTGAGCAGTTCTTC.

This rearrangement joins TRBV27 to TRBJ1-1, with 9 positions matching TRBD1. CDR3 length equals 15 residues. V lost 5 bases, J lost 5 bases, and 9 bases stayed unmatched. Germline loops: CDR1 MNHEY, CDR2 SMNVEV (reference sequence). The CDR3 loop reads CASSAPGQGITEAFF. The CDR3 DNA reads TGTGCCAGCAGTGCCCCGGGACAGGGAATTACTGAAGCTTTCTTT.

The genes are TRBV5-1 and TRBJ1-2; 9 nucleotides agree with TRBD1. Germline V gene sequence: CDR1 SGHRS, CDR2 YFSETQ. The CDR3 spans 18 residues. V trimming: 2 bases; J trimming: 7 bases; junction bases outside the gene matches: 18. The CDR3 here is CASSLNPGTGLGLGGYTF. The CDR3 DNA is TGCGCCAGCAGCTTAAATCCCGGGACAGGGCTGGGGCTTGGTGGCTACACCTTC.

The chain joins TRBV10-1 to TRBJ1-4; no clear D. The CDR3 covers 14 residues. Germline CDR1 reads WNHNN; CDR2 reads SYGVQD (reference sequence). Trimming took 3 bases from V and 3 from J, leaving 8 bases between them. The CDR3 nucleotides are TGCGCCAGCAGTGACGGTTCAGCTAATGAAAAACTGTTTTTT. Protein product: CASSDGSANEKLFF.

The rearrangement uses TRBV3-1 (or the pseudogene TRBV3-2) and TRBJ1-2; perhaps TRBD1 as D (5 bases). CDR1 LGHDT and CDR2 YNNKEL come from the germline V gene (reference sequence). This CDR3 spans 14 amino acids. Trimming removed 1 base from V and 4 bases from J, with 10 bases in between. CDR3 residues: CASSQVEGFYGYTF. The CDR3 DNA reads TGTGCCAGCAGCCAAGTGGAGGGGTTCTATGGCTACACCTTC.

This sequence joins TRBV24-1 and TRBJ1-1, with TRBD1 matching 9 bases. The CDR3 length is 19 residues. The ends lost 8 bases at V and 0 bases at J; junction bases unmatched: 18. Germline V CDR1 and CDR2: KGHDR, SFDVKD. This chain's CDR3 is CATNVPGQGIILMNTEAFF. In nucleotides, the CDR3 is TGTGCCACCAATGTCCCGGGACAGGGTATTATCCTCATGAACACTGAAGCTTTCTTT.

The chain employs TRBV29-1 and TRBJ1-1; D is unclear. The CDR3 runs to 13 residues. Trimming took off 2 bases at V and 0 bases at J, with 7 bases between the two ends. The germline V gene has CDR1 SQVTM and CDR2 ANQGSEA. CDR3 residues: CSVEKNLNTEAFF. DNA for the CDR3: TGCAGCGTTGAAAAAAACTTGAACACTGAAGCTTTCTTT.